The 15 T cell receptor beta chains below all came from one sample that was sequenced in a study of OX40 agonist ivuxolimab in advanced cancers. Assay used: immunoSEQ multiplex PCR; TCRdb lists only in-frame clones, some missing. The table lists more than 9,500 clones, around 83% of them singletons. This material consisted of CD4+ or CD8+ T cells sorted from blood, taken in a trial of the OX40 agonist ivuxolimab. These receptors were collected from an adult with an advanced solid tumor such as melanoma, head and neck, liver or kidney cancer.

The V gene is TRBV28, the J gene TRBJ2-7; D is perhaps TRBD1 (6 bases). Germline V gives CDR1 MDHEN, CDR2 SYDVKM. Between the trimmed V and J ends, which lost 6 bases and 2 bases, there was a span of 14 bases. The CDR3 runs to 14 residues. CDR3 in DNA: TGTGCCAGCAGCGGACAGTCTGCGGCCTACGAGCAGTACTTC. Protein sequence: CASSGQSAAYEQYF.

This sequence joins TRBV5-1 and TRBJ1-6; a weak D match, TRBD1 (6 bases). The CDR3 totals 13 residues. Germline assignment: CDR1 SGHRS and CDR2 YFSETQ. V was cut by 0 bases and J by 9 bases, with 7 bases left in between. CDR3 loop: CASSLEGVSPLHF. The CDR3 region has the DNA TGCGCCAGCAGCTTGGAGGGGGTTTCACCCCTCCACTTT.

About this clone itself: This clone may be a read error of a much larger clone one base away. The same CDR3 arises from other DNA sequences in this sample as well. The CDR3 DNA sequence: TGTGCCAGCAGCTTGGAGCAGAATACCGGGGAGCTGTTTTTT. As protein: CASSLEQNTGELFF. The rearrangement joins TRBV5-4 to TRBJ2-2; D not resolved. Germline CDR1 reads SGHNT; CDR2 reads YYREEE (reference sequence). V was trimmed by 0 bases and J by 5 bases, leaving 8 bases between them. This CDR3 spans 14 amino acids.

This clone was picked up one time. The CDR3 DNA sequence: TGTGCCAGCAGCCATTCCGGGACTAGCGGGGAGACCCAGTACTTC. This encodes CASSHSGTSGETQYF. V and J are TRBV11-3 and TRBJ2-5; 12 bases agree with TRBD2. The V and J ends lost 5 bases and 5 bases, in that order; junction bases with no gene match: 6. Germline V gene lookup returns CDR1 SGHNT and CDR2 YENEEA. The CDR3 consists of 15 residues. Complete variable domain (other parts from reference TRBV11-3 and TRBJ2-5): EAGVVQSPRYKIIEKKQPVAFWCNPISGHNTLYWYLQNLGQGPELLIRYENEEAVDDSQLPKDRFSAERLKGVDSTLKIQPAELGDSAVYLCASSHSGTSGETQYFGPGTRLLVL.

CDR3 sequence: CSDDRGVSAQHF. The CDR3 DNA is TGCAGCGACGACAGGGGAGTTTCAGCCCAGCATTTT. The chain uses TRBV29-1 and TRBJ1-5, with 8 positions matching TRBD1. Trimming cost V 7 bases and J 11 bases; bases outside gene matches: 10. Looked up from germline, CDR1 is SQVTM and CDR2 is ANQGSEA. The CDR3 is 12 residues long.

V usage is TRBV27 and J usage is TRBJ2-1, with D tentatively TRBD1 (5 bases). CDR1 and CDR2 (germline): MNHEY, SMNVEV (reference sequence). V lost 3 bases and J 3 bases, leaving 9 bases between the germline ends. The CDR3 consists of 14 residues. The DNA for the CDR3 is TGTGCCAGCAGTTTGTGGGGCCTCTACAATGAGCAGTTCTTC. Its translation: CASSLWGLYNEQFF.

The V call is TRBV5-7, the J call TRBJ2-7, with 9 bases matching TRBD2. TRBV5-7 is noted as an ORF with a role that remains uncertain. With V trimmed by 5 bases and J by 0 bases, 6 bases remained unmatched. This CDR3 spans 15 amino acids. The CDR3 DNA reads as TGTGCCAGCAGTCCTATTAGCGGGAGCTCCTACGAGCAGTACTTC. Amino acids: CASSPISGSSYEQYF.

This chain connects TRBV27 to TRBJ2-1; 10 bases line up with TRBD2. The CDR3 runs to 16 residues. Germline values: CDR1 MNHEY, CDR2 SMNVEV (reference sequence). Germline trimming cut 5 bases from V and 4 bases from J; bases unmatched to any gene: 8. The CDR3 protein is CASSRRDSGRYNEQFF. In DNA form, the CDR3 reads TGTGCCAGCAGTCGAAGGGATAGCGGGAGGTACAATGAGCAGTTCTTC.

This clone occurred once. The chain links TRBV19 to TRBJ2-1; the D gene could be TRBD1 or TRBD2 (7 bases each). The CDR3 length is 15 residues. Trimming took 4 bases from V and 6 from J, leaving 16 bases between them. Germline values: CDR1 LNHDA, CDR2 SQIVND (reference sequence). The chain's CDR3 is CASSTGGALINEQFF. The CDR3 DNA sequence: TGTGCCAGTAGTACAGGGGGGGCATTGATCAATGAGCAGTTCTTC.

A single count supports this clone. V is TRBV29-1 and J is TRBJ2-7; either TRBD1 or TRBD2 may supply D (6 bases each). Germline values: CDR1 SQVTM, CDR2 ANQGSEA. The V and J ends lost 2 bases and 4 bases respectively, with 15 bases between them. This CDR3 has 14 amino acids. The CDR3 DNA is TGCAGCGTTGAAACGGCTGGAGGGGGTTACGAGCAGTACTTC. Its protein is CSVETAGGGYEQYF.

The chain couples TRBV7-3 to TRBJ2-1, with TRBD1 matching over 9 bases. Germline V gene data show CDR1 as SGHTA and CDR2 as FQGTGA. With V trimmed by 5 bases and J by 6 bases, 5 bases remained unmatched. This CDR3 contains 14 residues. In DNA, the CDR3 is TGTGCCAGCAGCGGGACAGGGAGCCCCAATGAGCAGTTCTTC. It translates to CASSGTGSPNEQFF.

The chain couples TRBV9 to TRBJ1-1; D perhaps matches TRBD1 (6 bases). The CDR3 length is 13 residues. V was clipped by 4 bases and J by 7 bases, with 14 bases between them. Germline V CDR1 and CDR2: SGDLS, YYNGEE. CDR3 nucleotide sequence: TGTGCCAGCAGCTCCTCGGACAGACGTGAAGCTTTCTTT. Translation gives CASSSSDRREAFF.

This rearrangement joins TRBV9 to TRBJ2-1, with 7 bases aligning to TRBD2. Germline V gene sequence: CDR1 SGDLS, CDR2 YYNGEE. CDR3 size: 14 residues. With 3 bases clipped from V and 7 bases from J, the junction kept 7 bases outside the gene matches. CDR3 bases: TGTGCCAGCAGCGGCGGGAGTTTTTCAAATGAGCAGTTCTTC. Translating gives CASSGGSFSNEQFF.

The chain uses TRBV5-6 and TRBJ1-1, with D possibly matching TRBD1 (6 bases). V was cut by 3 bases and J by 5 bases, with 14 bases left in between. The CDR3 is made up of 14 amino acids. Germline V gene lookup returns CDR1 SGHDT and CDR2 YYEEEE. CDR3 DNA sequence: TGTGCCAGCAGCTATACCGAGCAGGGGACTGAAGCTTTCTTT. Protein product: CASSYTEQGTEAFF.

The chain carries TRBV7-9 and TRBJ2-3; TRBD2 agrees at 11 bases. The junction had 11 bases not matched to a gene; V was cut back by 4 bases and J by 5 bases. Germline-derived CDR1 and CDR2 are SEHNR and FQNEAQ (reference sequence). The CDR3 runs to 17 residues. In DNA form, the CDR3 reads TGTGCCAGCAGCTCGACGGGACTAGCGGCGAGGGGAGATACGCAGTATTTT. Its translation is CASSSTGLAARGDTQYF. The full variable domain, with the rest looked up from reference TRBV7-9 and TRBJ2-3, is DTGVSQNPRHKITKRGQNVTFRCDPISEHNRLYWYRQTLGQGPEFLTYFQNEAQLEKSRLLSDRFSAERPKGSFSTLEIQRTEQGDSAMYLCASSSTGLAARGDTQYFGPGTRLTVL.